Sequencing of this TCR beta chain was carried out in a study of blood T cell repertoires in COVID-19. Overall study: Collection of acute and convalescent COVID-19 samples took place in the United States, Italy and Spain.

This CDR3 spans 15 amino acids. Trimming stripped 3 bases from V and 4 bases from J, with 15 bases between. Germline assignment: CDR1 MDHEN and CDR2 SYDVKM. In the authors' methods: Counts of nucleated cells, estimated from reference gene primer amplification, were obtained. The protocol was immunoSEQ multiplex PCR, while the TCRdb copy is restricted to in-frame clones and leaves out a portion. D and trimming were read from the DNA, whereas the V and J calls and clone size are those reported in that table. Of fewer than 250,000 clones detected, approximately 85% appear once; the ten largest clones hold more than 0.75%.

The chain is built from TRBV28 and TRBJ1-1; TRBD1 might be the D (6 bases). Sequencing used peripheral blood. The origin of this receptor is a middle-aged man with acute or convalescent COVID-19. The CDR3 loop is CASSFGRGRGTEAFF. The CDR3 DNA follows: TGTGCCAGCAGTTTTGGTAGGGGCAGGGGCACTGAAGCTTTCTTT.